This entry is about one T cell receptor beta chain. The data were obtained in a study of blood T cell repertoires in COVID-19. Study overall: Some COVID-19 samples were acute and others convalescent; all came from the United States, Italy and Spain. T cells, B-cell-depleted T cells, or PBMCs provided the cDNA or gDNA that served as material.

Germline CDR1 MGHDK, CDR2 SYGVNS. The CDR3 spans 15 residues. Trimming cost V 1 base and J 3 bases; bases outside gene matches: 4. In the source study's methods: Reference gene primer amplification gave estimated nucleated cell counts. The table came from immunoSEQ multiplex PCR; TCRdb's copy has only in-frame clones and leaves some out. D and trimming were read from the DNA, whereas the V and J calls and clone size are those reported in that table. The sample consists of 150,000 to 200,000 clones, approximately 85% of them appearing once. This sequence joins TRBV25-1 and TRBJ2-7; 9 bases match TRBD1. The TCR originated in a man in his fifties or sixties who had recovered from COVID-19. Sequencing was performed on peripheral blood. The CDR3 DNA reads TGTGCCAGCAGTGAATCCGGACAGGGGATCTACGAGCAGTACTTC. Protein sequence: CASSESGQGIYEQYF.